These T cell receptor beta chains were read from a single sample in a study of cytomegalovirus exposure and HLA in healthy donors. The data were produced by immunoSEQ multiplex PCR, yet TCRdb's version contains in-frame clones alone and is incomplete. The table has around 100,000 clones, over 55% seen once. Sequenced: PBMCs. The receptor set was obtained from a young woman in good health and CMV-seropositive. The CDR3 runs from the conserved cysteine through the conserved F or W. A D gene is named only where the DNA matches it firmly. Part of the rows lack a size; the others show once, few, many or a class for expanded clones.

CASSTSGTGAEAFF	TGTGCCAGTAGTACCTCCGGGACAGGGGCTGAAGCTTTCTTT	NA	TRBV19	TRBJ1-1	TRBD1
CASSFGRGYEQYF	TGTGCCAGCAGTTTTGGCAGGGGCTACGAGCAGTACTTC	few	TRBV27	TRBJ2-7	NA
CASSTGQDEQYF	TGTGCCAGCAGCACGGGACAGGACGAGCAGTACTTC	NA	TRBV9	TRBJ2-7	TRBD1
CASSPPEGLAGPTGELFF	TGTGCCAGCTCACCCCCGGAGGGACTAGCGGGACCTACCGGGGAGCTGTTTTTT	few	TRBV18	TRBJ2-2	TRBD2
CASSLEGGRRETQYF	TGTGCCAGCAGCTTAGAAGGCGGGCGCCGGGAGACCCAGTACTTC	NA	TRBV7-2	TRBJ2-5	NA
CASHRGGTSYEQYF	TGCGCCAGCCATCGCGGGGGGACCTCCTACGAGCAGTACTTC	NA	TRBV5-1	TRBJ2-7	TRBD2
CASSDGQGQNQPQHF	TGTGCCAGCAGCGATGGACAGGGCCAGAATCAGCCCCAGCATTTT	NA	TRBV6-1	TRBJ1-5	TRBD1
CASSTYTEGTHEQFF	TGTGCCAGCAGCACATACACGGAGGGTACCCATGAGCAGTTCTTC	NA	TRBV9	TRBJ2-1	NA
CASSQESKWGGRGNEQFF	TGTGCCAGCAGCCAAGAGAGTAAGTGGGGGGGCCGCGGCAATGAGCAGTTCTTC	NA	TRBV4-2	TRBJ2-1	NA
CATSREWGGRTEAFF	TGTGCCACCAGCAGGGAATGGGGTGGGAGGACTGAAGCTTTCTTT	once	TRBV15	TRBJ1-1	NA
CASSMIAGVSDEQFF	TGTGCCAGTAGTATGATAGCGGGAGTATCCGATGAGCAGTTCTTC	many	TRBV19	TRBJ2-1	TRBD2
CASSPNVGTNYEQYF	TGCGCCAGCAGCCCCAACGTAGGGACAAACTACGAGCAGTACTTC	NA	TRBV4-3	TRBJ2-7	NA
CASSTTASSNQPQHF	TGTGCCAGCAGCACAACAGCCAGTAGTAATCAGCCCCAGCATTTT	NA	TRBV27	TRBJ1-5	NA
CASSSPGTGGKLFF	TGTGCCAGCAGCTCACCCGGGACAGGGGGAAAACTGTTTTTT	few	TRBV11-1	TRBJ1-4	TRBD1
CASRLDRTPTGELFF	TGTGCCAGTAGATTGGACAGAACCCCGACCGGGGAGCTGTTTTTT	few	TRBV19	TRBJ2-2	NA
CASNPGRGGADTQYF	TGCGCCAGCAACCCAGGGCGGGGAGGGGCAGATACGCAGTATTTT	NA	TRBV5-1	TRBJ2-3	TRBD2
CASSEGSGRIGGYF	TGTGCCAGCAGTGAGGGTAGCGGGAGAATCGGTGGGTACTTC	NA	TRBV6-1	TRBJ2-7	TRBD2
CASSLTAFYEQYF	TGTGCCAGCAGTTTAACAGCCTTCTACGAGCAGTACTTC	NA	TRBV27	TRBJ2-7	NA
CASSLIIGEQYF	TGTGCCAGCAGCTTAATAATCGGGGAGCAGTACTTC	NA	TRBV7-2	TRBJ2-7	NA
CASSLTGTAYNEQFF	TGTGCCAGCAGCCTTACCGGGACTGCATACAATGAGCAGTTCTTC	NA	TRBV7-2	TRBJ2-1	NA
CASSQEQGRGNEQFF	TGTGCCAGCAGCCAAGAACAGGGAAGAGGCAATGAGCAGTTCTTC	NA	TRBV4-2	TRBJ2-1	NA
CAGSYSGTRGEQYF	TGTGCCGGCAGTTACTCGGGCACCAGGGGGGAGCAGTACTTC	NA	TRBV6-5	TRBJ2-7	TRBD1
CASSGVGLAGVEQFF	TGTGCCAGCAGTGGCGTGGGACTAGCGGGGGTTGAGCAGTTCTTC	NA	TRBV13	TRBJ2-1	TRBD2
CATQRGPYGYTF	TGTGCCACTCAGCGGGGTCCCTATGGCTACACCTTC	NA	TRBV19	TRBJ1-2	NA
CASGLVGGRGQETQYF	TGTGCTAGTGGTTTGGTGGGGGGAAGGGGCCAAGAGACCCAGTACTTC	NA	TRBV12-5	TRBJ2-5	NA
CASSEFAGVTYEQYF	TGTGCCAGCAGTGAATTTGCGGGAGTTACCTACGAGCAGTACTTC	NA	TRBV2	TRBJ2-7	TRBD2
CASSQASGIGLGEQYF	TGCGCCAGCAGCCAAGCTAGCGGGATAGGGTTGGGCGAGCAGTACTTC	NA	TRBV4-1	TRBJ2-7	TRBD2
CASSLAQRRVLGGYTF	TGTGCCAGCAGCTTAGCCCAACGCAGGGTACTCGGTGGCTACACCTTC	NA	TRBV7-2	TRBJ1-2	NA
CASSLRGLTSPGANVLTF	TGTGCCAGCAGCTTGCGGGGGTTGACTAGTCCTGGGGCCAACGTCCTGACTTTC	NA	TRBV7-3	TRBJ2-6	TRBD2
CASSLRLGEVTDTQYF	TGTGCCAGCAGCCTCCGTCTGGGGGAGGTCACAGATACGCAGTATTTT	NA	TRBV14	TRBJ2-3	NA
CASSLRREVGDEQYF	TGTGCCAGCAGCTTGAGACGGGAGGTCGGTGACGAGCAGTACTTC	NA	TRBV5-4	TRBJ2-7	TRBD2
CASSSGTGRTDTQYF	TGTGCCAGCAGCTCCGGGACAGGACGCACAGATACGCAGTATTTT	NA	TRBV7-2	TRBJ2-3	TRBD1
CASSVGGHLQNTEAFF	TGTGCCAGCAGCGTAGGGGGACACCTTCAGAACACTGAAGCTTTCTTT	NA	TRBV9	TRBJ1-1	NA
CASSWMGLYYGYTF	TGTGCCAGCAGCTGGATGGGACTGTACTATGGCTACACCTTC	NA	TRBV7-9	TRBJ1-2	NA
CASSQERGNQETQYF	TGCGCCAGCAGCCAAGAAAGGGGGAACCAAGAGACCCAGTACTTC	NA	TRBV4-3	TRBJ2-5	NA
CASSKGQGPEAFF	TGTGCCAGCAGCAAGGGACAGGGCCCAGAAGCTTTCTTT	few	TRBV5-6	TRBJ1-1	TRBD1
CASSPGGSAPGYEQYF	TGTGCCAGCAGCCCCGGTGGGAGCGCTCCGGGTTACGAGCAGTACTTC	NA	TRBV9	TRBJ2-7	NA
CASSLGPRGTYEQYF	TGTGCCAGCAGCCTAGGACCCAGGGGGACCTACGAGCAGTACTTC	NA	TRBV9	TRBJ2-7	TRBD1
CASSVVSGGDTGELFF	TGTGCCAGCAGCGTAGTTAGCGGGGGGGACACCGGGGAGCTGTTTTTT	NA	TRBV9	TRBJ2-2	TRBD2
CASSDPQGPSYEQYF	TGTGCCAGCAGTGATCCCCAGGGCCCCAGCTACGAGCAGTACTTC	NA	TRBV2	TRBJ2-7	NA
CASSISGPGTEAFF	TGTGCCAGTAGTATTTCAGGGCCCGGGACTGAAGCTTTCTTT	few	TRBV19	TRBJ1-1	NA
CASSQDLWSSGNTIYF	TGTGCCAGCAGCCAAGATTTATGGAGCTCTGGAAACACCATATATTTT	NA	TRBV4-2	TRBJ1-3	NA